This T cell receptor (beta chain) was obtained from a study of T cells after yellow fever vaccination. About the research overall: With SMART-Seq v4 Ultra Low Input, the fractions containing low cell numbers were prepared.

Study results and limitations: The booster response re-showed most primary clones: more than 95% CD4, more than 70% CD8.

Germline V lookup: CDR1 SGHRS, CDR2 YFSETQ. The CDR3 runs 16 residues. The V segment lost 0 bases and the J segment 0 bases; nucleotides outside the gene matches: 6. UMIs were added to TCR cDNA along with a universal primer site when it was made by 5'RACE template switching. One entry per CDR3 protein results from TCRdb running MiXCR on the 5' RACE reads. The sample has some 600,000 distinct CDR3 sequences, roughly an eighth seen once. Note on this clonotype: What it binds is not known.

The clonotype comes from a young man who received the YFV17D yellow fever vaccine. V and J are TRBV5-1 and TRBJ2-7; the match to TRBD2 covers 7 bases. Material: PBMCs, obtained on the day of the yellow fever booster vaccination. For the CDR3, the DNA is TGCGCCAGCAGCTTGGGGACTAGGGAGGGCTCCTACGAGCAGTACTTC. Its protein is CASSLGTREGSYEQYF.